A single sample is the source of the 3 T cell receptor beta chains below, sequenced in a study of blood T cell repertoires in COVID-19. Clones were read by immunoSEQ multiplex PCR, and TCRdb kept only the in-frame ones, dropping some. The sample lists 80,000 to 90,000 clones; approximately 82% were seen once. The specimen was peripheral blood. These receptors originate from an elderly woman with acute or convalescent COVID-19.

V gene TRBV5-1 combines with J gene TRBJ2-7; perhaps TRBD1 as D (5 bases). The CDR3 is 15 amino acids. Germline V lookup: CDR1 SGHRS, CDR2 YFSETQ. Trimming pared 4 bases from V and 1 base from J, leaving 15 bases between. The CDR3 DNA follows: TGCGCCAGCAGCAACCAGACAGAACGATCCTACGAGCAGTACTTC. Translating gives CASSNQTERSYEQYF.

The chain links TRBV25-1 to TRBJ2-5; possibly TRBD2 for D (5 bases). The CDR3 spans 15 residues. V lost 5 bases and J 3 bases, leaving 16 bases between the germline ends. Per the germline V gene, CDR1 is MGHDK and CDR2 is SYGVNS. CDR3 bases: TGTGCCAGCAGTAACCCAGCGGACGTCAAAGAGACCCAGTACTTC. Its protein is CASSNPADVKETQYF.

The chain couples TRBV4-2 to TRBJ2-1; 10 bases line up with TRBD2. CDR1 is LGHNA and CDR2 is YNFKEQ in the germline V gene. CDR3 length: 18 residues. V lost 3 bases and J lost 1; bases outside the gene matches: 9. CDR3 residues: CASSQDLAGGQSYNEQFF. CDR3 DNA sequence: TGTGCCAGCAGCCAGGATTTAGCGGGGGGCCAATCCTACAATGAGCAGTTCTTC.